This T cell receptor (beta chain) was sequenced for a study of PD-1 blockade in classical Hodgkin lymphoma. Germline V gives CDR1 SQVTM, CDR2 ANQGSEA. The CDR3 is made up of 14 amino acids. V was cut by 3 bases and J by 8 bases, with 19 bases left in between. Turning to this clone: Its specificity is unknown.

Study findings and constraints: Patients who began taking nivolumab under 1 year after ASCT were left out.

Time point here: cycle 4 day 1 (C4D1), after about 6 weeks of nivolumab. There was relapse after autologous stem cell transplantation in every patient, and there was variation in brentuximab vedotin exposure. The repertoire was sequenced with immunoSEQ multiplex PCR; TCRdb's copy has only in-frame clones and lacks some. The table has over 50,000 clones, roughly 87% seen once. The chain recombines TRBV29-1 with TRBJ1-2; a possible D gene is TRBD1 (6 bases). The sequences come from peripheral blood mononuclear cells (PBMCs), collected before the fourth cycle of nivolumab. This TCR derives from a human donor with classical Hodgkin lymphoma. The CDR3 loop is CSVDFRRTDLGYTF. The CDR3 DNA follows: TGCAGCGTTGATTTCCGACGGACAGACCTCGGCTACACCTTC.